Given below is one TCR beta chain in context. This record belongs to a study of blood T cell repertoires in COVID-19. CDR1 and CDR2 (germline): SGHRS, YFSETQ. V lost 4 bases to trimming and J lost 4 bases, with 17 bases between them. The CDR3 length is 15 residues. Sequenced by immunoSEQ multiplex PCR; TCRdb stores in-frame clones only, minus some. The sample has about 47,000 clones, 55% to 70% seen once. Sequencing input: peripheral blood. This sequence originates from a woman aged 70-85 years with acute or convalescent COVID-19. The chain joins TRBV5-1 to TRBJ1-1; TRBD1 might be the D (6 bases). The CDR3 region is CASSVGRRDTTEAFF. CDR3 coding DNA: TGCGCCAGCAGCGTGGGACGAAGGGACACCACTGAAGCTTTCTTT.